This record looks at one T cell receptor (beta chain) sequence and its context. Participants had their cohort set by participant-reported clinical history. The study counted Cohort 3 donors as recovered given two negative PCRs, clearance, or symptom resolution. This CDR3 has 14 amino acids. The V and J ends lost 0 bases and 5 bases respectively, with 5 bases between them. Germline-derived CDR1 and CDR2 are SGHAT and FQNNGV. The sample belongs to a study of blood T cell repertoires in COVID-19. About the study: The United States, Italy and Spain supplied acute and convalescent COVID-19 samples.

The repertoire was sequenced with immunoSEQ multiplex PCR; TCRdb's copy has only in-frame clones and lacks some. Among around 290,000 clones, 86% were seen once, and the ten largest hold about 2.6%. The TCR comes from a woman in her late teens or twenties who had recovered from COVID-19. What was sequenced was PBMCs or T cells enriched from blood (not recorded which). The J gene is TRBJ1-6, the V gene TRBV11-2; possibly TRBD1 for D (5 bases). CDR3 residues: CASSLDRDNSPLHF. The CDR3 coding sequence is TGTGCCAGCAGCTTAGACAGGGATAATTCACCCCTCCACTTT.